The 26 T cell receptor beta chains reported below all come from one sample, sequenced in a study of cytomegalovirus exposure and HLA in healthy donors. Primers for the PCR totalled 60 Vbeta and 13 Jbeta. Libraries were prepared by immunoSEQ multiplex PCR; TCRdb keeps only in-frame clonotypes and omits some of them. Among around 200,000 clones listed, approximately 90% were seen once. The specimen sequenced was PBMCs. The receptor source for this set is a woman under 30 in good health and CMV-seronegative.

The genes are TRBV5-5 and TRBJ1-2, with 7 bases fitting TRBD1. Looked up from germline, CDR1 is SGHKS and CDR2 is YYEKEE (reference sequence). The CDR3 consists of 15 residues. V shed 4 bases, J shed 2 bases, and the junction held 8 bases outside the gene matches. The CDR3 loop reads CASSLNDRENYGYTF. CDR3 bases: TGTGCCAGCAGCCTAAACGACAGGGAGAACTATGGCTACACCTTC. The full variable domain, completed using reference TRBV5-5 and TRBJ1-2, is DAGVTQSPTHLIKTRGQQVTLRCSPISGHKSVSWYQQVLGQGPQFIFQYYEKEERGRGNFPDRFSARQFPNYSSELNVNALLLGDSALYLCASSLNDRENYGYTFGSGTRLTVV.

The rearrangement links TRBV6-6 to TRBJ2-1; 13 nucleotides match TRBD2. Trimming at V came to 6 bases and at J to 6 bases, leaving 8 bases not matched to a gene. The CDR3 runs to 16 residues. The germline CDR1 and CDR2 sequences are MNHNY and SVGAGI (reference sequence). The CDR3 region has the DNA TGTGCCAGCAGCAAAGGACTAGCGGGAGCCTCCAATGAGCAGTTCTTC. This gives the protein CASSKGLAGASNEQFF.

This chain joins TRBV6-5 and TRBJ2-3; 11 bases are shared with TRBD2. The CDR3 runs to 15 residues. J gave up 3 bases and V 5 bases, and 4 bases lay outside the gene matches. CDR1 is MNHEY and CDR2 is SVGAGI in the germline V gene. The CDR3 coding sequence is TGTGCCAGCAGTCCCCGACTAGCGGGGACAGATACGCAGTATTTT. Protein: CASSPRLAGTDTQYF.

The count of this clone is one. This chain joins TRBV9 and TRBJ2-3, with TRBD2 matching over 7 bases. CDR1 and CDR2 from the germline V gene are SGDLS and YYNGEE. J lost 2 bases, V lost 3 bases, and 12 bases had no gene match. CDR3 length equals 17 residues. CDR3 in amino acids: CASSASRPSGPTDTQYF. The DNA of the CDR3 is TGTGCCAGCAGCGCGTCGCGACCTAGCGGACCCACAGATACGCAGTATTTT.

The gene calls are TRBV9 and TRBJ1-2; 7 bases line up with TRBD1. V dropped 3 bases and J dropped 5; count of bases not matched to a gene: 10. There are 15 residues in the CDR3. CDR1 SGDLS and CDR2 YYNGEE come from the germline V gene. CDR3 amino acids: CASSAHRQGLYGYTF. For the CDR3, the DNA is TGTGCCAGCAGCGCCCACAGACAGGGTTTGTATGGCTACACCTTC.

The chain couples TRBV10-3 to TRBJ1-2; TRBD1 agrees at 12 bases. V gave up 4 bases and J gave up 3 bases; unmatched junction bases: 9. The CDR3 is made up of 17 amino acids. CDR1 is ENHRY and CDR2 is SYGVKD in the germline V gene. Written as DNA, the CDR3 is TGTGCCATCAGTGGGGTGGGACAGGGGGCTTCAGACTATGGCTACACCTTC. Its protein is CAISGVGQGASDYGYTF.

The chain combines TRBV7-9 with TRBJ2-5; 12 bases are shared with TRBD2. The CDR3 is 16 amino acids. With 1 base clipped from V and 8 bases from J, the junction kept 8 bases outside the gene matches. In germline, CDR1 is SEHNR, CDR2 FQNEAQ (reference sequence). The DNA for the CDR3 is TGTGCCAGCAGCTTAGGACTAGCGGGGGTTCAAGGAACCCAGTACTTC. This gives the protein CASSLGLAGVQGTQYF.

This chain connects TRBV4-3 to TRBJ1-4; the match to TRBD1 covers 7 bases. The trim removed 0 bases at V and 8 bases at J, leaving 9 bases unmatched. Per germline, CDR1 LGHNA and CDR2 YSLEER. This CDR3 spans 16 amino acids. The CDR3 here is CASSQDGTAEGEKLFF. The CDR3, as DNA: TGCGCCAGCAGCCAAGATGGGACAGCTGAGGGGGAAAAACTGTTTTTT.

The chain recombines TRBV6-6 with TRBJ2-5, with D perhaps matching TRBD1 (6 bases). CDR1 is MNHNY, CDR2 SVGAGI, per germline (reference sequence). V was clipped by 2 bases and J by 3 bases, with 10 bases between them. The CDR3 has 14 residues. CDR3 DNA: TGTGCCAGCAGTTACGGGGGCAGGAAAGAGACCCAGTACTTC. Translated, it gives CASSYGGRKETQYF.

This chain uses TRBV27 with TRBJ2-7; D may be TRBD2 (6 bases). In germline, CDR1 is MNHEY, CDR2 SMNVEV (reference sequence). Between the trimmed V and J ends, which lost 5 bases and 2 bases, there was a span of 16 bases. This CDR3 spans 15 amino acids. The CDR3 DNA follows: TGTGCCAGCAGTCCAAGGTCGGGGGACGCCTACGAGCAGTACTTC. Amino acids: CASSPRSGDAYEQYF.

The gene calls are TRBV7-6 and TRBJ2-5; 7 nucleotides align to TRBD2. V trimming: 2 bases; J trimming: 0 bases; junction bases outside the gene matches: 3. The CDR3 is 15 amino acids. CDR1 is SGHVS, CDR2 FNYEAQ, per germline. The CDR3 DNA reads TGTGCCAGCAGCTTACGCGGGGGTTACCAAGAGACCCAGTACTTC. It is translated as CASSLRGGYQETQYF.

The rearrangement uses TRBV7-6 and TRBJ2-3; no clear D. CDR3 length: 15 amino acids. With 0 bases removed from V and 3 bases from J, the gap between germline ends came to 10 bases. In germline, CDR1 is SGHVS, CDR2 FNYEAQ. In DNA form, the CDR3 reads TGTGCCAGCAGCTTAGCCCCCGGGTCAACAGATACGCAGTATTTT. This sequence encodes CASSLAPGSTDTQYF.

The V gene is TRBV4-1, the J gene TRBJ1-1; the D is unclear. The V gene's germline CDR1 is MGHRA and CDR2 YSYEKL. V shed 0 bases and J shed 11 bases, with 16 bases lying between them. This CDR3 comprises 14 residues. CDR3: CASSQDQVSREAFF. DNA for the CDR3: TGCGCCAGCAGCCAAGACCAGGTCTCTCGTGAGGCTTTCTTT.

The J gene is TRBJ2-1, the V gene TRBV7-3, with D possibly being TRBD2 (6 bases). The CDR3 is 13 amino acids. The germline gives CDR1 SGHTA, CDR2 FQGTGA. With 8 bases removed from V and 12 bases from J, the gap between germline ends came to 20 bases. CDR3 nucleotides: TGTGCCAGCGCGCAGGAGTACGGGAGCCCGCAGTTCTTC. Its translation: CASAQEYGSPQFF.

The V gene is TRBV25-1, the J gene TRBJ1-3; 7 positions match TRBD1. The CDR3 covers 14 residues. Trimming took 6 bases from V and 4 from J; bases not matched to a gene: 6. Germline values: CDR1 MGHDK, CDR2 SYGVNS. CDR3 DNA: TGTGCCAGCAGAAACAGGGGATCGGGAAACACCATATATTTT. Protein: CASRNRGSGNTIYF.

The genes are TRBV21-1 and TRBJ1-4; the DNA was not compared with TRBD1, the D call given in the table. TRBV21-1 is a known pseudogene. The CDR3 sequence is 16 residues long. The CDR3 is CASTNVPGASNEKLFF. DNA for the CDR3: TGTGCCAGCACTAACGTGCCAGGGGCATCTAATGAAAAACTGTTTTTT.

The chain has TRBV9 and TRBJ1-2; 10 positions match TRBD1. The CDR3 has 14 residues. V lost 3 bases and J lost 2; bases outside the gene matches: 1. The germline V gene has CDR1 SGDLS and CDR2 YYNGEE. The CDR3 DNA follows: TGTGCCAGCAGCGCGGACAGGGGGAACTATGGCTACACCTTC. Translation: CASSADRGNYGYTF.

This sequence joins TRBV7-6 and TRBJ1-3; D gene uncertain. Germline lookup yields CDR1 SGHVS and CDR2 FNYEAQ. The ends were cut back, 9 bases at V and 4 bases at J, with 10 bases in the middle. CDR3 length equals 12 residues. CDR3 DNA: TGTGCCAGTACTAAATCCGGAAACACCATATATTTT. Translated, it gives CASTKSGNTIYF.

The V and J genes are TRBV5-1 and TRBJ2-5, with a tentative D call TRBD2 (7 bases). The DNA end lines up better with TRBJ2-7; the J call may be wrong. The CDR3 length is 15 residues. Looked up from germline, CDR1 is SGHRS and CDR2 is YFSETQ. CDR3 coding DNA: TGCGCCAGCAGCTTGGTCGCGGGGGCCAACTACGAGCAGTACTTC. This translates into CASSLVAGANYEQYF.

The gene calls are TRBV19 and TRBJ1-4; D is uncertain. The CDR3 runs to 12 residues. The V gene's germline CDR1 is LNHDA and CDR2 SQIVND (reference sequence). V was shortened by 3 bases and J by 17 bases, with 16 bases between the two germline ends. CDR3 sequence: CASSIPGAPRFF. The CDR3 region has the DNA TGTGCCAGTAGTATTCCAGGCGCCCCCCGCTTTTTT.

Only a few counts were recorded for this clone. The chain joins TRBV27 to TRBJ1-1; D not resolved. Germline values: CDR1 MNHEY, CDR2 SMNVEV (reference sequence). This CDR3 spans 14 amino acids. V shed 2 bases and J shed 4 bases, with 11 bases lying between them. In DNA form, the CDR3 reads TGTGCCAGCAGTTTAGCCTCGGGTTTCACTGAAGCTTTCTTT. This encodes CASSLASGFTEAFF.

The CDR3 reads CASSHRQLANYGYTF. The CDR3 region has the DNA TGTGCCAGCAGCCACCGACAGCTAGCTAACTATGGCTACACCTTC. The chain carries TRBV7-2 and TRBJ1-2, with TRBD1 as a possible D gene (5 bases). V was shortened by 5 bases and J by 0 bases, with 13 bases between the two germline ends. From germline, CDR1 is SGHTA and CDR2 FQGNSA. The CDR3 runs 15 residues.

Written as DNA, the CDR3 is TGTGCCAGCAGCTGGAGAACTAGCGGGAGAGGGGCCTACGAGCAGTACTTC. Encoded protein: CASSWRTSGRGAYEQYF. The J gene is TRBJ2-7, the V gene TRBV5-6; 11 bases align to TRBD2. V shed 3 bases, J shed 2 bases, and the junction held 10 bases outside the gene matches. Germline V lookup: CDR1 SGHDT, CDR2 YYEEEE. The length of the CDR3 is 17 residues.

The genes are TRBV6-6 and TRBJ2-1; the match to TRBD1 covers 8 bases. With 0 bases clipped from V and 7 bases from J, the junction kept 8 bases outside the gene matches. CDR1 is MNHNY and CDR2 is SVGAGI in the germline V gene (reference sequence). The length of the CDR3 is 16 residues. CDR3 sequence: CASSYSIQGARNEQFF. As DNA, the CDR3 is TGTGCCAGCAGTTACTCGATCCAGGGGGCCAGGAATGAGCAGTTCTTC.

V gene TRBV5-6 combines with J gene TRBJ1-1, with TRBD1 identical over 10 bases. This CDR3 has 15 amino acids. Germline CDR1 is SGHDT and CDR2 is YYEEEE. The V segment lost 4 bases and the J segment 0 bases; nucleotides outside the gene matches: 3. The CDR3 region is CASSLDRGLNTEAFF. CDR3 nucleotides: TGTGCCAGCAGCCTAGACAGGGGGCTGAACACTGAAGCTTTCTTT. Full variable domain (missing parts from reference TRBV5-6 and TRBJ1-1): DAGVTQSPTHLIKTRGQQVTLRCSPKSGHDTVSWYQQALGQGPQFIFQYYEEEERQRGNFPDRFSGHQFPNYSSELNVNALLLGDSALYLCASSLDRGLNTEAFFGQGTRLTVV.

The rearrangement links TRBV27 to TRBJ2-7; D is possibly TRBD1 (6 bases). In germline, CDR1 is MNHEY, CDR2 SMNVEV (reference sequence). Between the trimmed V and J ends, which lost 6 bases and 4 bases, there was a span of 13 bases. This CDR3 contains 13 residues. The CDR3 region is CASSLQGNYEQYF. The CDR3 nucleotides are TGTGCCAGCAGCCTACAGGGAAATTACGAGCAGTACTTC.